These T cell receptor beta chains were read from a single sample in a study of neurological immune-mediated disorders. TCRdb passed the 5' RACE reads through MiXCR, listing each CDR3 protein once. The sample records about 22,000 distinct CDR3 sequences, under 11% being singletons. The sequencing sample was made of PBMCs. These receptors all stem from a woman aged 55-70 years with HTLV-1-associated myelopathy (HAM/TSP). Both conserved end residues are part of each CDR3. Each record gives: V gene, J gene, clone size, D gene, CDR3 DNA, CDR3 protein. A D gene is named only where the DNA matches it firmly. Only some rows state a clone size, as once, few, many or a class for expanded clones.

v_gene: TRBV7-3; j_gene: TRBJ2-1; abundance: many; d_gene: NA; CDR3nt: TGTGCCAGCAGCTCCGGTTATGCAGGAGTTTACAATGAGCAGTTCTTC; CDR3aa: CASSSGYAGVYNEQFF
v_gene: TRBV5-1; j_gene: TRBJ1-1; abundance: NA; d_gene: TRBD1; CDR3nt: TGCGTCAGCGGGACAGGGGATATTGAAGCTTTCTTT; CDR3aa: CVSGTGDIEAFF
v_gene: TRBV5-6; j_gene: TRBJ1-2; abundance: many; d_gene: TRBD1; CDR3nt: TGTGCCAGCAGCTTGGGGACAGGGAGGCACTATGGCTACACCTTC; CDR3aa: CASSLGTGRHYGYTF
v_gene: TRBV9; j_gene: TRBJ1-1; abundance: once; d_gene: NA; CDR3nt: TGTGCCAGCAGCGTATCCCCTGGGGGAGGTCACACTGAAGCTTTCTTT; CDR3aa: CASSVSPGGGHTEAFF
v_gene: TRBV5-1; j_gene: TRBJ2-1; abundance: many; d_gene: NA; CDR3nt: TGCGCCAGCAGCTTATGGAATGAGCAGTTCTTC; CDR3aa: CASSLWNEQFF
v_gene: TRBV5-1; j_gene: TRBJ2-7; abundance: few; d_gene: TRBD1; CDR3nt: TGCGCCAGCAGCTTGGCGGGACAGGGGGCGAGGGAGCAGTACTTC; CDR3aa: CASSLAGQGAREQYF
v_gene: TRBV15; j_gene: TRBJ2-6; abundance: many; d_gene: NA; CDR3nt: TGTGCCACCAGCAGAACGGGGGGGACTTGGACAGGGAGTCTCCTGGGGGCCAACGTCCTGACTTTC; CDR3aa: CATSRTGGTWTGSLLGANVLTF
v_gene: TRBV11-3; j_gene: TRBJ2-3; abundance: few; d_gene: NA; CDR3nt: TGTGCCAGCAGCTTAGGGGGGGACACAGATACGCAGTATTTT; CDR3aa: CASSLGGDTDTQYF
v_gene: TRBV5-1; j_gene: TRBJ1-1; abundance: many; d_gene: NA; CDR3nt: TGCGCCAGCAGCCCGCGACCCGACAGCGTTCTCACTGAAGCTTTCTTT; CDR3aa: CASSPRPDSVLTEAFF
v_gene: TRBV12-3/TRBV12-4; j_gene: TRBJ2-3; abundance: many; d_gene: NA; CDR3nt: TGTGCCAGCACCTCCACCATGGGGCTCACAGATACGCAGTATTTT; CDR3aa: CASTSTMGLTDTQYF
v_gene: TRBV5-1; j_gene: TRBJ2-4; abundance: many; d_gene: NA; CDR3nt: TGCGCCAGCAGCCTAACACAGGGGGAGGGGAACATTCAGTACTTC; CDR3aa: CASSLTQGEGNIQYF
v_gene: TRBV2; j_gene: TRBJ2-1; abundance: many; d_gene: TRBD2; CDR3nt: TGTGCCAGCAGTGACAATAGCGGGGGGGAGCAGTTCTTC; CDR3aa: CASSDNSGGEQFF
v_gene: TRBV20-1; j_gene: TRBJ2-3; abundance: many; d_gene: TRBD2; CDR3nt: TGCAGTGCTCTTAGCGGGGGGGGGGACACAGATACGCAGTATTTT; CDR3aa: CSALSGGGDTDTQYF
v_gene: TRBV20-1; j_gene: TRBJ2-3; abundance: medium-sized; d_gene: NA; CDR3nt: TGCAGTGCTAGGCTGGGGAACACAGATACGCAGTATTTT; CDR3aa: CSARLGNTDTQYF
v_gene: TRBV5-1; j_gene: TRBJ2-3; abundance: many; d_gene: TRBD2; CDR3nt: TGCGCCAGCAGCTTGTTAGCGCGTAGCGGGGGGACGAGCACAGATACGCAGTATTTT; CDR3aa: CASSLLARSGGTSTDTQYF
v_gene: TRBV5-5; j_gene: TRBJ2-2; abundance: many; d_gene: NA; CDR3nt: TGTGCCAGCAGCTTGGTCCCGGGACTCACCACCGGGGAGCTGTTTTTT; CDR3aa: CASSLVPGLTTGELFF
v_gene: TRBV6-5; j_gene: TRBJ2-7; abundance: many; d_gene: NA; CDR3nt: TGTGCCAGCAGTTACGCGAGGGGACCCTACGAGCAGTACTTC; CDR3aa: CASSYARGPYEQYF
v_gene: TRBV29-1; j_gene: TRBJ1-1; abundance: many; d_gene: NA; CDR3nt: TGCAGCGTTTTGGCTGGGAGCTTCAACACTGAAGCTTTCTTT; CDR3aa: CSVLAGSFNTEAFF
v_gene: TRBV25-1; j_gene: TRBJ2-7; abundance: many; d_gene: TRBD1; CDR3nt: TGTGCCAGCAGTATTGGGGGGACAGGCAACTCCTACGAGCAGTACTTC; CDR3aa: CASSIGGTGNSYEQYF
v_gene: TRBV19; j_gene: TRBJ1-2; abundance: many; d_gene: NA; CDR3nt: TGTGCCAGTAGTATCAGGACCAACTACTATGGCTACACCTTC; CDR3aa: CASSIRTNYYGYTF
v_gene: TRBV20-1; j_gene: TRBJ2-5; abundance: many; d_gene: NA; CDR3nt: TGCAGTGCTCGAACGTCCAGGGGCCAAGAGACCCAGTACTTC; CDR3aa: CSARTSRGQETQYF